This TCR beta chain was observed in a study of blood T cell repertoires in COVID-19. Turning to the study itself: Spain, Italy and the United States supplied samples that represented acute and convalescent COVID-19. T cells, B-cell-depleted T cells, or PBMCs provided the cDNA or gDNA that served as material.

Per the authors' pipeline: Reference gene primers were amplified, and this amplification served to estimate nucleated cell counts. TCRdb's copy holds only in-frame clones and misses some; the assay was immunoSEQ multiplex PCR. From that table come the V and J calls and clone size; the DNA was used to work out D and trimming. The table shows 100,000 to 120,000 clones, with about 75% occurring only once. Germline-derived CDR1 and CDR2 are MGHDK and SYGVNS. V gave up 2 bases and J gave up 2 bases, with 9 bases separating them. The CDR3 runs to 14 residues. The origin of this receptor is a woman older than 75 with active or convalescent COVID-19. The sequencing input was peripheral blood. The chain employs TRBV25-1 and TRBJ2-5, with D possibly matching TRBD1 (6 bases). Here the CDR3 DNA reads TGTGCCAGCAGTGAAACCGGGACACAAGAGACCCAGTACTTC. Its protein product is CASSETGTQETQYF.